Shown below are 15 T cell receptor beta chains from a single sample sequenced in a study of T cell repertoires in cytomegalovirus infection. TCRdb reprocessed the reads with MiXCR, giving one entry per CDR3 protein. This sample yields roughly 600,000 distinct CDR3 sequences, of which around 24% are seen a single time; less than 10% belongs to the top ten. Material for sequencing was CD8+ T cells from PBMCs. Receptor source: a human donor in good health (CMV status not recorded). Some clones in this sample may be carry-over from other donors' samples.

This chain links TRBV11-3 with TRBJ2-5, with D possibly called TRBD1 or TRBD2 (5 bases each). The germline V gene encodes CDR1 SGHNT and CDR2 YENEEA. Trimming removed 6 bases from V and 0 bases from J, with 11 bases in between. This CDR3 has 14 residues. This CDR3 reads CASSSGTNQETQYF. CDR3 in DNA: TGTGCCAGCAGTTCCGGGACCAACCAAGAGACCCAGTACTTC. The variable domain in full, with the rest retrieved from reference TRBV11-3 and TRBJ2-5, is EAGVVQSPRYKIIEKKQPVAFWCNPISGHNTLYWYLQNLGQGPELLIRYENEEAVDDSQLPKDRFSAERLKGVDSTLKIQPAELGDSAVYLCASSSGTNQETQYFGPGTRLLVL.

This chain uses TRBV15 with TRBJ2-5; a weak D match, TRBD1 (6 bases). V lost 6 bases and J lost 4, with 12 bases in between. CDR3 length: 13 amino acids. The germline V gene encodes CDR1 LNHNV and CDR2 YYDKDF (reference sequence). The CDR3 is CATSSAGAETQYF. DNA of the CDR3: TGTGCCACCAGTTCAGCAGGGGCAGAGACCCAGTACTTC.

This clonotype was seen a handful of times. The V gene is TRBV7-6, the J gene TRBJ2-5, with no clear D. Germline V lookup: CDR1 SGHVS, CDR2 FNYEAQ. This CDR3 is built from 15 residues. Trimming took 1 base from V and 3 from J, leaving 12 bases between them. The CDR3 is CASSLVLTRKETQYF. The DNA of the CDR3 is TGTGCCAGCAGCTTAGTCCTCACAAGAAAAGAGACCCAGTACTTC.

This clonotype showed up many times. The chain links TRBV7-9 to TRBJ2-7; D ambiguous. The germline CDR1 and CDR2 sequences are SEHNR and FQNEAQ (reference sequence). With 5 bases removed from V and 6 bases from J, the gap between germline ends came to 14 bases. The CDR3 runs to 13 residues. The CDR3, as DNA: TGTGCCAGCAGCCTCCCCGCCTCGAGCGAGCAGTACGTC. This encodes CASSLPASSEQYV.

This clonotype was detected only a few times. The chain uses TRBV28 and TRBJ2-3; D might be TRBD1 (5 bases). CDR1 and CDR2 (germline): MDHEN, SYDVKM. The germline V and J ends were trimmed by 5 bases and 0 bases, with 12 bases remaining between them. The CDR3 is made up of 15 amino acids. The CDR3 spells CASSQGQDSTDTQYF. In DNA form, the CDR3 reads TGTGCCAGCAGTCAAGGACAAGACAGCACAGATACGCAGTATTTT. The whole variable domain, filled in from reference TRBV28 and TRBJ2-3, reads DVKVTQSSRYLVKRTGEKVFLECVQDMDHENMFWYRQDPGLGLRLIYFSYDVKMKEKGDIPEGYSVSREKKERFSLILESASTNQTSMYLCASSQGQDSTDTQYFGPGTRLTVL.

The sample holds a few counts of this clonotype. The chain combines TRBV6-5 with TRBJ2-1; D tentatively reads TRBD1 or TRBD2 (5 bases each). Per the germline V gene, CDR1 is MNHEY and CDR2 is SVGAGI. V lost 7 bases, J lost 10 bases, and 14 bases lay in between. CDR3 length: 12 amino acids. The CDR3 loop reads CASTGTFNEQFF. The CDR3 DNA is TGTGCCAGCACTGGGACCTTCAACGAGCAGTTCTTC.

The rearrangement uses TRBV5-5 and TRBJ2-3; 7 positions match TRBD1. Germline V gene lookup returns CDR1 SGHKS and CDR2 YYEKEE (reference sequence). The junction had 19 bases not matched to a gene; V was cut back by 4 bases and J by 5 bases. This CDR3 is 18 amino acids long. The CDR3, as DNA: TGTGCCAGCAGCCTGGAAGGAGGAGCGACAGGGTCACGAGATACGCAGTATTTT. It codes for CASSLEGGATGSRDTQYF.

This clonotype was seen only a few times. The CDR3 spells CASSLRQDPREQYV. The CDR3 region has the DNA TGTGCCAGCAGTCTCCGACAGGACCCTAGGGAGCAGTACGTC. This chain links TRBV28 with TRBJ2-7; D is perhaps TRBD1 (6 bases). Germline V gene lookup returns CDR1 MDHEN and CDR2 SYDVKM. The CDR3 extends over 14 amino acids. V lost 5 bases to trimming and J lost 7 bases, with 18 bases between them.

This clonotype showed up just a few times. The chain recombines TRBV14 with TRBJ2-7; TRBD2 matches at 12 bases. J gave up 0 bases and V 3 bases, and 3 bases lay outside the gene matches. Germline-derived CDR1 and CDR2 are SGHDN and FVKESK. CDR3 length: 16 amino acids. The CDR3 DNA reads TGTGCCAGCAGCCAGACTAGCGGGGGACACTCCTACGAGCAGTACTTC. Its protein product is CASSQTSGGHSYEQYF.

The chain combines TRBV13 with TRBJ2-3, with a weak D call TRBD2 (6 bases). Trimming pared 8 bases from V and 0 bases from J, leaving 24 bases between. The CDR3 consists of 18 residues. CDR1 and CDR2 (germline): PRHDT, FYEKMQ (reference sequence). CDR3: CASRQGGTLLSSTDTQYF. The CDR3 coding sequence is TGTGCCAGCCGTCAAGGAGGGACCCTACTCTCTAGCACAGATACGCAGTATTTT.

The chain combines TRBV7-9 with TRBJ2-7, with D perhaps matching TRBD1 or TRBD2 (5 bases each). The germline CDR1 and CDR2 sequences are SEHNR and FQNEAQ (reference sequence). V was shortened by 5 bases and J by 6 bases, with 11 bases between the two germline ends. This CDR3 has 12 residues. CDR3 bases: TGTGCCAGCAGCGTTGCAGGGAGCGAGCAGTACTTC. This gives the protein CASSVAGSEQYF.

The V call is TRBV20-1, the J call TRBJ1-5; 7 bases line up with TRBD1. Per the germline V gene, CDR1 is DFQATT and CDR2 is SNEGSKA (reference sequence). This CDR3 comprises 14 residues. V gave up 5 bases and J gave up 5 bases; unmatched junction bases: 9. CDR3 residues: CSAWGGGSDQPQHF. CDR3 in DNA: TGCAGTGCTTGGGGAGGGGGCTCGGATCAGCCCCAGCATTTT.

The rearrangement links TRBV7-9 to TRBJ2-7, with a weak D call TRBD2 (5 bases). Trimming left V 5 bases short and J 7 bases short, with 12 bases between. CDR3 length: 12 amino acids. Germline assignment: CDR1 SEHNR and CDR2 FQNEAQ (reference sequence). The CDR3 sequence: CASSLEGAEQYF. DNA for the CDR3: TGTGCCAGCAGCCTAGAGGGTGCGGAGCAGTACTTC.

In this sample, this clonotype turned up many times. This chain uses TRBV6-2 or TRBV6-3 with TRBJ2-7, with D perhaps TRBD1 (5 bases). The germline V and J ends were trimmed by 0 bases and 5 bases, with 17 bases remaining between them. CDR1 and CDR2 (germline): MNHEY, SVGEGT. The CDR3 loop spans 16 amino acids. The CDR3 bases are TGTGCCAGCAGTTACTCGAAGGACACCTACTATGACGAGCAGTACGTC. It encodes CASSYSKDTYYDEQYV.

This clonotype was counted a few times. This may stem from a read error, because a much larger clone lies one nucleotide away. This chain uses TRBV19 with TRBJ1-1, with D tentatively TRBD1 (5 bases). This CDR3 contains 11 residues. V lost 9 bases and J lost 5, with 10 bases in between. The germline CDR1 and CDR2 sequences are LNHDA and SQIVND (reference sequence). CDR3 nucleotides: TGTGCCAGCGCCGGGGGGACTGAAGCTTTCTTT. This sequence encodes CASAGGTEAFF.